Given below is one T cell receptor beta chain in context. Antigen specificity is unknown. Sequencing was performed with immunoSEQ multiplex PCR; in TCRdb, only in-frame clones are kept and a portion is missing. In the table there are 120,000 or so clones, roughly 90% of which are singletons. Trimming cost V 6 bases and J 4 bases, with 12 bases left between them. This CDR3 is 13 amino acids long. The record originates from a study of T cell responses to AZD1222 COVID-19 vaccine. Study-level results: Reports indicate that nearly half of spike-specific TCRs are directed at unmutated variant regions. Repertoires were obtained solely post-peak T cell response. Donor demographics were predominantly white British with a female majority; clonal diversity may be underestimated.

Sequenced here: peripheral blood, sampled on day 0 of AZD1222 vaccination. The source of this sequence is an adult in good health. The J gene is TRBJ1-1, the V gene TRBV12-3 or TRBV12-4; D call uncertain. The DNA for the CDR3 is TGTGCCAGCAGATACCGGGATACCACTGAAGCTTTCTTT. It codes for CASRYRDTTEAFF.